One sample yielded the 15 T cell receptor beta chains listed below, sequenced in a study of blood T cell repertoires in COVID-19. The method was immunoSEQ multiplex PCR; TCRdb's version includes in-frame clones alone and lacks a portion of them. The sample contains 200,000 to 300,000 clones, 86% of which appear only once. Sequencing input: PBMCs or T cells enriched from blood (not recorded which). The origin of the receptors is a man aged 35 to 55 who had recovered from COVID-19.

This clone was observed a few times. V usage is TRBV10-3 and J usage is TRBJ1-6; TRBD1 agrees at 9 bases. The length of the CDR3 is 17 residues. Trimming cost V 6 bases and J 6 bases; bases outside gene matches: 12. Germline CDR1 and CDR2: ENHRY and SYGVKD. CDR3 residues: CAIRAVGTGTTNSPLHF. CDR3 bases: TGTGCCATCAGGGCCGTCGGGACAGGGACTACTAATTCACCCCTCCACTTT.

DNA of the CDR3: TGTGCCAGCAGCTTACGAGGGGAGGCTCAGCCCCAGCATTTT. This encodes CASSLRGEAQPQHF. The gene calls are TRBV7-2 and TRBJ1-5, with D perhaps TRBD1 (5 bases). V gave up 2 bases and J gave up 6 bases, with 11 bases separating them. There are 14 residues in the CDR3. The germline CDR1 and CDR2 sequences are SGHTA and FQGNSA. Variable domain in full (rest from reference TRBV7-2 and TRBJ1-5): GAGVSQSPSNKVTEKGKDVELRCDPISGHTALYWYRQSLGQGLEFLIYFQGNSAPDKSGLPSDRFSAERTGGSVSTLTIQRTQQEDSAVYLCASSLRGEAQPQHFGDGTRLSIL.

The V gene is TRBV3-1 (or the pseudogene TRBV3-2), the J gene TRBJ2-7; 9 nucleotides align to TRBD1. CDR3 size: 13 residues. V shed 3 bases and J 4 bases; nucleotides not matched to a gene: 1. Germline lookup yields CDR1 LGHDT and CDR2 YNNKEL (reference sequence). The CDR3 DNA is TGTGCCAGCAGCCAGGGGACAGGGTACGAGCAGTACTTC. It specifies CASSQGTGYEQYF.

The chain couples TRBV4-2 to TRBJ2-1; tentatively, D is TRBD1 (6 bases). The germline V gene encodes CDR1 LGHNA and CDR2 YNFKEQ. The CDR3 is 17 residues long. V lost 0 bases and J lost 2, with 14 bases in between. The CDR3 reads CASSQDLAGATYNEQFF. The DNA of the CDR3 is TGTGCCAGCAGCCAAGATCTTGCAGGGGCTACCTACAATGAGCAGTTCTTC.

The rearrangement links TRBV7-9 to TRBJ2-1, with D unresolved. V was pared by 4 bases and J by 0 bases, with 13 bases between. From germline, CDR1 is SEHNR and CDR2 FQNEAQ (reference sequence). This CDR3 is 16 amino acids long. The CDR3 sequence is CASSSLPLSSYNEQFF. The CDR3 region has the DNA TGTGCCAGCAGCTCCCTCCCTCTGAGCTCCTACAATGAGCAGTTCTTC.

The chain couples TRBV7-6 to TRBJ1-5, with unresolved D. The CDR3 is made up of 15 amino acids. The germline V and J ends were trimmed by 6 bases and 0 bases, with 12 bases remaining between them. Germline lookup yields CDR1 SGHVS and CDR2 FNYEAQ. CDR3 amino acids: CASSSGQYSNQPQHF. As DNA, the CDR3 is TGTGCCAGCAGTTCGGGTCAGTATAGCAATCAGCCCCAGCATTTT.

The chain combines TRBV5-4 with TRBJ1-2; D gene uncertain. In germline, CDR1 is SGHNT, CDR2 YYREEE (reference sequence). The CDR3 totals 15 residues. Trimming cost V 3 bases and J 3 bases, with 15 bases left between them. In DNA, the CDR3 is TGTGCCAGCAGCTCCGCGGTAGACCGTTACTATGGCTACACCTTC. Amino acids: CASSSAVDRYYGYTF.

In DNA, the CDR3 is TGCGCCAGCAGCTTGGGGCTAGCGGGGGCTGTCACCGGGGAGCTGTTTTTT. This encodes CASSLGLAGAVTGELFF. This chain joins TRBV5-1 and TRBJ2-2, with 10 bases fitting TRBD2. Germline trimming cut 0 bases from V and 4 bases from J; bases unmatched to any gene: 6. Per the germline V gene, CDR1 is SGHRS and CDR2 is YFSETQ. The CDR3 spans 17 residues.

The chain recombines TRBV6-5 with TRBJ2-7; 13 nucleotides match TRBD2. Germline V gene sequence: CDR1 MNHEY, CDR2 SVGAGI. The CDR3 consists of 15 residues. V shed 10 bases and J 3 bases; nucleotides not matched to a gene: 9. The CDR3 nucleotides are TGTGCCACCACTAGCGGGGGGGACCCCCACTACGAGCAGTACTTC. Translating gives CATTSGGDPHYEQYF.

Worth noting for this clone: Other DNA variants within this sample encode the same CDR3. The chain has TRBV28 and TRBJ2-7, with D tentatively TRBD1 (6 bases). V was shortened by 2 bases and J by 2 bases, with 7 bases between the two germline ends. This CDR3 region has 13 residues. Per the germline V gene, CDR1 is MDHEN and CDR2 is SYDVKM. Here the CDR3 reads CASSLQGPYEQYF. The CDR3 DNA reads TGTGCCAGCAGTTTACAGGGGCCCTACGAGCAGTACTTC.

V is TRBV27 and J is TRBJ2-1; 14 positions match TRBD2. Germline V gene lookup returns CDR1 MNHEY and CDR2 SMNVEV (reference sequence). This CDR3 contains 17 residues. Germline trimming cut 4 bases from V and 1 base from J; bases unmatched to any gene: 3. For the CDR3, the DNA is TGTGCCAGCAGTTGGACTAGCGGGAGGTGGTCCTACAATGAGCAGTTCTTC. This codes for CASSWTSGRWSYNEQFF.

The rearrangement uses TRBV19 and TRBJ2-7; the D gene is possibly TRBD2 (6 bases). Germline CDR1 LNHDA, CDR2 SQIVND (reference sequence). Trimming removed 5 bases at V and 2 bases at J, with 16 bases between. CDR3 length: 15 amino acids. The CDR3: CASSLRRRDAYEQYF. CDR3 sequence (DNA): TGTGCCAGTAGTCTAAGACGGCGGGATGCCTACGAGCAGTACTTC.

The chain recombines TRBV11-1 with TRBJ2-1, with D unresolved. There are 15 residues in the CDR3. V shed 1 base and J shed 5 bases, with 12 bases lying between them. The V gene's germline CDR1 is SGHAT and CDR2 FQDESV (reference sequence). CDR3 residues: CASSLGIRANNEQFF. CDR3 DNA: TGTGCCAGCAGCTTAGGTATCCGAGCGAACAATGAGCAGTTCTTC.

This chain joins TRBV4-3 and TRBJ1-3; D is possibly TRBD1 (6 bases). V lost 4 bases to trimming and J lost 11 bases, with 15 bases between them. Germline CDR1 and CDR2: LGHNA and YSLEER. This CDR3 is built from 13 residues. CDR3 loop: CASSPSTGLAIYF. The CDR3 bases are TGCGCCAGCAGCCCTTCCACAGGGTTGGCCATATATTTT.

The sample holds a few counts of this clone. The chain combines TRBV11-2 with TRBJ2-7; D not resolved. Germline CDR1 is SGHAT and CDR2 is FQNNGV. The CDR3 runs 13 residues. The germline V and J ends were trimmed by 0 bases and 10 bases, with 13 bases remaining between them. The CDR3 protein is CASSLDRDSLQYF. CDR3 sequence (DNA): TGTGCCAGCAGCTTAGATCGAGACTCGCTCCAGTACTTC.